Each of the 32 T cell receptor beta chains below was sequenced from the same sample in a study of blood T cell repertoires in COVID-19. The repertoire was sequenced with immunoSEQ multiplex PCR; TCRdb's copy has only in-frame clones and lacks some. The table has around 300,000 clones, roughly 85% seen once; the top ten hold roughly 7%. Sequenced: peripheral blood. These receptor sequences come from a human donor in a cohort sampled during active COVID-19.

The rearrangement joins TRBV14 to TRBJ2-5, with D maybe TRBD2 (8 bases). CDR3 size: 15 residues. The germline CDR1 and CDR2 sequences are SGHDN and FVKESK. Trimming stripped 7 bases from V and 5 bases from J, with 20 bases between. The CDR3 loop is CASKKRGGQTETQYF. The CDR3 coding sequence is TGTGCCAGCAAAAAACGGGGGGGACAGACGGAGACCCAGTACTTC.

J is TRBJ2-7 and V is TRBV6-2 or TRBV6-3; 10 bases fit TRBD1. The CDR3 extends over 16 amino acids. V dropped 5 bases and J dropped 2; count of bases not matched to a gene: 9. The germline CDR1 and CDR2 sequences are MNHEY and SVGEGT. Written as DNA, the CDR3 is TGTGCCAGCAGTCACCCAGCCGGACAGGGGGCCTACGAGCAGTACTTC. It is translated as CASSHPAGQGAYEQYF.

This clone was found a few times. V gene TRBV5-4 combines with J gene TRBJ1-1; 9 nucleotides match TRBD1. The CDR3 spans 15 residues. Germline V CDR1 and CDR2: SGHNT, YYREEE (reference sequence). V was pared by 5 bases and J by 4 bases, with 9 bases of the junction left unmatched. The CDR3 loop reads CASRKGDRDVTEAFF. The DNA for the CDR3 is TGTGCCAGCAGGAAAGGGGACAGGGATGTCACTGAAGCTTTCTTT.

The chain joins TRBV7-9 to TRBJ1-3, with D unclear. The CDR3 contains 14 residues. The germline CDR1 and CDR2 sequences are SEHNR and FQNEAQ (reference sequence). V gave up 3 bases and J gave up 1 base, with 7 bases separating them. The CDR3 nucleotides are TGTGCCAGCAGCTTGCAGTTGTCTGGAAACACCATATATTTT. Its protein is CASSLQLSGNTIYF.

This chain joins TRBV5-4 and TRBJ2-7, with 9 nucleotides matching TRBD2. The germline gives CDR1 SGHNT, CDR2 YYREEE (reference sequence). After removal of 5 bases from V and 2 bases from J, the junction contained 11 bases not matched to a gene. The CDR3 length is 16 residues. This chain's CDR3 is CASSRTSSGAAYEQYF. The CDR3 region has the DNA TGTGCCAGCAGTCGAACTTCTAGCGGGGCTGCCTACGAGCAGTACTTC.

In the case of this clone: It may be a read error: a sequence one base away is much more abundant. The CDR3 DNA reads as TGCGCCAGCAGTTACAGGAACACTGAAGCTTTCTTT. This gives the protein CASSYRNTEAFF. The chain is built from TRBV4-1 and TRBJ1-1; D gene uncertain. Trimming stripped 6 bases from V and 1 base from J, with 6 bases between. The CDR3 runs 12 residues. CDR1 is MGHRA, CDR2 YSYEKL, per germline.

The chain has TRBV5-1 and TRBJ1-1; a possible D gene is TRBD1 (6 bases). Germline assignment: CDR1 SGHRS and CDR2 YFSETQ. CDR3 length: 14 residues. Trimming shortened V by 4 bases and J by 1 base, and 11 bases separated the two germline ends. The CDR3 nucleotides read TGCGCCAGCAGCCACGGACAGCCGAACACTGAAGCTTTCTTT. Protein sequence: CASSHGQPNTEAFF.

The chain is built from TRBV11-2 and TRBJ2-2, with a tentative D call TRBD2 (5 bases). The CDR3 runs 14 residues. The germline V gene encodes CDR1 SGHAT and CDR2 FQNNGV. Deletions cut 2 bases from V and 4 bases from J, with 8 bases between. As DNA, the CDR3 is TGTGCCAGCAGCTTATTGGCGGGCACCGGGGAGCTGTTTTTT. Translated, it gives CASSLLAGTGELFF.

The rearrangement links TRBV7-3 to TRBJ2-2; 7 bases line up with TRBD1. Germline CDR1 is SGHTA and CDR2 is FQGTGA. Trimming cost V 5 bases and J 0 bases; bases outside gene matches: 3. The length of the CDR3 is 15 residues. The CDR3 region is CASSPGTANTGELFF. As DNA, the CDR3 is TGTGCCAGCAGCCCTGGGACAGCGAACACCGGGGAGCTGTTTTTT. Combining the CDR3 with reference TRBV7-3 and TRBJ2-2 gives the whole variable domain GAGVSQTPSNKVTEKGKYVELRCDPISGHTALYWYRQSLGQGPEFLIYFQGTGAADDSGLPNDRFFAVRPEGSVSTLKIQRTERGDSAVYLCASSPGTANTGELFFGEGSRLTVL.

The DNA of the CDR3 is TGTGCCACCAGTGATCATAGACAGGGAAGCAATCAGCCCCAGCATTTT. Amino acid sequence: CATSDHRQGSNQPQHF. The chain uses TRBV24-1 and TRBJ1-5; TRBD1 agrees at 7 bases. Unmatched junction bases numbered 5, after V lost 3 bases and J lost 1 base. Looked up from germline, CDR1 is KGHDR and CDR2 is SFDVKD. The CDR3 contains 16 residues.

This sequence joins TRBV7-6 and TRBJ2-1; tentatively, D is TRBD2 (6 bases). V lost 3 bases to trimming and J lost 2 bases, with 11 bases between them. The CDR3 length is 15 residues. Germline V gene data show CDR1 as SGHVS and CDR2 as FNYEAQ. CDR3 DNA sequence: TGTGCCAGCAGCTTGGGGACTTCCCCCTACAATGAGCAGTTCTTC. This codes for CASSLGTSPYNEQFF.

This chain connects TRBV5-4 to TRBJ1-1, with 7 positions matching TRBD1. Losses at the gene ends were 5 bases for V and 3 bases for J; bases not matched to a gene: 1. The CDR3 length is 12 residues. Germline-derived CDR1 and CDR2 are SGHNT and YYREEE (reference sequence). CDR3 bases: TGTGCCAGCAGTCAGGGGGACACTGAAGCTTTCTTT. Translated, it gives CASSQGDTEAFF.

This chain uses TRBV14 with TRBJ1-3; D remains unclear. CDR3 size: 12 residues. Germline CDR1 and CDR2: SGHDN and FVKESK. V was clipped by 3 bases and J by 5 bases, with 5 bases between them. Here the CDR3 reads CASSQNRNTIYF. CDR3 in DNA: TGTGCCAGCAGCCAGAACAGAAACACCATATATTTT.

The rearrangement uses TRBV6-5 and TRBJ1-1, with D possibly matching TRBD1 (5 bases). CDR1 and CDR2 from the germline V gene are MNHEY and SVGAGI. There are 13 residues in the CDR3. V was pared by 7 bases and J by 5 bases, with 14 bases between. The CDR3 loop is CASTVPSGTEAFF. The CDR3 DNA sequence: TGTGCCAGCACCGTCCCGTCAGGGACTGAAGCTTTCTTT.

This sequence joins TRBV24-1 and TRBJ2-7, with D perhaps matching TRBD1 (8 bases). Between the trimmed V and J ends, which lost 4 bases and 9 bases, there was a span of 12 bases. The germline V gene has CDR1 KGHDR and CDR2 SFDVKD. The CDR3 covers 12 residues. The CDR3 DNA follows: TGTGCCACCAGTGAAGCGGGACAGGCGCAGTACTTC. This translates into CATSEAGQAQYF.

At least ten counts were recorded for this clone. The V gene is TRBV21-1, the J gene TRBJ1-6; no DNA check was done on the table's D call, TRBD1. TRBV21-1 is reported as a pseudogene. The CDR3 runs 16 residues. The CDR3 DNA reads as TGTGCCAGCAGCAAAGCTTCGGACAGAACTAATTCACCCCTCCACTTT. Its translation: CASSKASDRTNSPLHF.

The rearrangement uses TRBV29-1 and TRBJ1-4; 7 nucleotides align to TRBD1. This CDR3 has 13 residues. J gave up 6 bases and V 6 bases, and 7 bases lay outside the gene matches. Per the germline V gene, CDR1 is SQVTM and CDR2 is ANQGSEA. CDR3 DNA: TGCAGCGTCCGAACCGGGACAGATGAAAAACTGTTTTTT. Translated, it gives CSVRTGTDEKLFF.

The chain uses TRBV10-2 and TRBJ2-5; TRBD2 matches at 8 bases. V was pared by 7 bases and J by 4 bases, with 8 bases of the junction left unmatched. The CDR3 is 14 residues long. CDR1 WSHSY and CDR2 SAAADI come from the germline V gene. Here the CDR3 DNA reads TGCGCCAGCACCCCCCCGGCGGGGGGAGAGACCCAGTACTTC. Translating gives CASTPPAGGETQYF.

V and J are TRBV29-1 and TRBJ2-7; the D is unclear. Germline lookup yields CDR1 SQVTM and CDR2 ANQGSEA. The CDR3 has 12 residues. Trimming removed 4 bases at V and 0 bases at J, with 7 bases between. The CDR3 protein is CSVALSSYEQYF. CDR3 nucleotides: TGCAGCGTTGCACTGAGCTCCTACGAGCAGTACTTC.

The J gene is TRBJ1-2, the V gene TRBV4-2; tentatively, D is TRBD1 (6 bases). Germline V gene lookup returns CDR1 LGHNA and CDR2 YNFKEQ. Trimming stripped 0 bases from V and 5 bases from J, with 16 bases between. This CDR3 is built from 16 residues. CDR3 sequence: CASSQDSRTDLYGYTF. The CDR3 bases are TGTGCCAGCAGCCAAGACTCCCGGACAGACTTATATGGCTACACCTTC.

The chain uses TRBV7-9 and TRBJ1-2, with D hard to call. Trimming removed 7 bases at V and 0 bases at J, with 15 bases between. This CDR3 is 15 amino acids long. The germline V gene has CDR1 SEHNR and CDR2 FQNEAQ (reference sequence). CDR3 nucleotides: TGTGCCAGCATCCCCGTCCGGGGAGCTAACTATGGCTACACCTTC. Its translation is CASIPVRGANYGYTF.

This clone was observed a handful of times. The V and J genes are TRBV27 and TRBJ1-1; 10 nucleotides match TRBD1. Germline CDR1 and CDR2: MNHEY and SMNVEV (reference sequence). V shed 5 bases, J shed 4 bases, and the junction held 7 bases outside the gene matches. The CDR3 consists of 15 residues. CDR3 sequence reads: CASSLDRGPGTEAFF. CDR3 nucleotide sequence: TGTGCCAGCAGTCTCGACAGGGGGCCTGGCACTGAAGCTTTCTTT.

The chain recombines TRBV7-3 with TRBJ1-2; possibly TRBD1 for D (6 bases). Germline V lookup: CDR1 SGHTA, CDR2 FQGTGA. Trimming took 1 base from V and 7 from J, leaving 22 bases between them. The CDR3 extends over 17 amino acids. Here the CDR3 reads CASSLRGGGSQESGYTF. DNA of the CDR3: TGTGCCAGCAGCTTAAGGGGTGGGGGCAGCCAGGAATCTGGCTACACCTTC.

This sequence joins TRBV5-1 and TRBJ2-5; a possible D gene is TRBD2 (5 bases). The CDR3 totals 14 residues. The germline gives CDR1 SGHRS, CDR2 YFSETQ. V was clipped by 4 bases and J by 5 bases, with 15 bases between them. The CDR3 nucleotides are TGCGCCAGCAGCACGGCCGGGAAGGTCGAGACCCAGTACTTC. The encoded protein is CASSTAGKVETQYF.

The gene calls are TRBV5-8 and TRBJ2-1; 9 nucleotides align to TRBD1. V was clipped by 0 bases and J by 6 bases; unmatched bases: 4. The CDR3 is 15 amino acids. Germline-derived CDR1 and CDR2 are SGHTS and YDEGEE. CDR3 loop: CASSLGDRGVNEQFF. CDR3 DNA sequence: TGTGCCAGCAGCTTGGGAGACAGGGGGGTCAATGAGCAGTTCTTC. The whole variable domain, remainder taken from reference TRBV5-8 and TRBJ2-1, is EAGVTQSPTHLIKTRGQQATLRCSPISGHTSVYWYQQALGLGLQFLLWYDEGEERNRGNFPPRFSGRQFPNYSSELNVNALELEDSALYLCASSLGDRGVNEQFFGPGTRLTVL.

The chain combines TRBV20-1 with TRBJ2-1; D may be TRBD2 (6 bases). Germline-derived CDR1 and CDR2 are DFQATT and SNEGSKA (reference sequence). The CDR3 has 11 residues. The V gene lost 5 bases and the J gene lost 7 bases, with 9 bases spanning the gap. This CDR3 reads CSAYLANEQFF. The DNA for the CDR3 is TGCAGTGCTTACCTAGCGAATGAGCAGTTCTTC.

The chain couples TRBV15 to TRBJ2-7; 7 bases match TRBD2. Germline trimming cut 4 bases from V and 5 bases from J; bases unmatched to any gene: 17. Germline CDR1 LNHNV, CDR2 YYDKDF (reference sequence). This CDR3 is 17 amino acids long. The CDR3 nucleotides are TGTGCCACCAGCAAAATAGGGGAGGGCGGGTTGCTTAACGAGCAGTACTTC. This sequence encodes CATSKIGEGGLLNEQYF.

This clone was recorded only once. This chain connects TRBV25-1 to TRBJ1-5; 8 positions match TRBD1. Germline V lookup: CDR1 MGHDK, CDR2 SYGVNS. This CDR3 has 12 residues. The V gene end was trimmed by 5 bases and the J gene end by 7 bases; junction bases not matched to a gene: 1. For the CDR3, the DNA is TGTGCCAGCAGTACAGGGGGACAGCCCCAGCATTTT. This encodes CASSTGGQPQHF.

Regarding this clone: Additional DNA sequences in this sample encode the identical CDR3. This chain joins TRBV9 and TRBJ2-1; the D gene is possibly TRBD1 (6 bases). Germline V CDR1 and CDR2: SGDLS, YYNGEE. With 1 base removed from V and 7 bases from J, the gap between germline ends came to 6 bases. The CDR3 runs 12 residues. The CDR3 loop reads CASSVQGNEQFF. CDR3 nucleotides: TGTGCCAGCAGCGTACAGGGGAATGAGCAGTTCTTC.

This clone has only one observation. V usage is TRBV5-1 and J usage is TRBJ2-3; tentatively, D is TRBD1 (6 bases). The CDR3 is made up of 16 amino acids. V was pared by 2 bases and J by 2 bases, with 15 bases between. Germline lookup yields CDR1 SGHRS and CDR2 YFSETQ. The CDR3 DNA reads TGCGCCAGCAGCTTAGCAGTCAGGGGAGCCACAGATACGCAGTATTTT. Translation: CASSLAVRGATDTQYF. The full variable domain, its missing parts supplied by reference TRBV5-1 and TRBJ2-3, is KAGVTQTPRYLIKTRGQQVTLSCSPISGHRSVSWYQQTPGQGLQFLFEYFSETQRNKGNFPGRFSGRQFSNSRSEMNVSTLELGDSALYLCASSLAVRGATDTQYFGPGTRLTVL.

This chain joins TRBV30 and TRBJ1-4; D is perhaps TRBD1 (6 bases). CDR1 and CDR2 (germline): GTSNPN, SVGIG (reference sequence). The germline V and J ends were trimmed by 5 bases and 2 bases, with 9 bases remaining between them. The CDR3 has 13 residues. The CDR3 here is CAWAGDTNEKLFF. CDR3 DNA: TGTGCCTGGGCAGGGGATACTAATGAAAAACTGTTTTTT.

The rearrangement links TRBV3-1 (or the pseudogene TRBV3-2) to TRBJ2-7, with D possibly being TRBD1 (5 bases). Germline values: CDR1 LGHDT, CDR2 YNNKEL (reference sequence). CDR3 size: 15 residues. Trimming pared 0 bases from V and 2 bases from J, leaving 11 bases between. The CDR3 nucleotides are TGTGCCAGCAGCCAAGAAAACGCAGGGACCTACGAGCAGTACTTC. Translated, it gives CASSQENAGTYEQYF.